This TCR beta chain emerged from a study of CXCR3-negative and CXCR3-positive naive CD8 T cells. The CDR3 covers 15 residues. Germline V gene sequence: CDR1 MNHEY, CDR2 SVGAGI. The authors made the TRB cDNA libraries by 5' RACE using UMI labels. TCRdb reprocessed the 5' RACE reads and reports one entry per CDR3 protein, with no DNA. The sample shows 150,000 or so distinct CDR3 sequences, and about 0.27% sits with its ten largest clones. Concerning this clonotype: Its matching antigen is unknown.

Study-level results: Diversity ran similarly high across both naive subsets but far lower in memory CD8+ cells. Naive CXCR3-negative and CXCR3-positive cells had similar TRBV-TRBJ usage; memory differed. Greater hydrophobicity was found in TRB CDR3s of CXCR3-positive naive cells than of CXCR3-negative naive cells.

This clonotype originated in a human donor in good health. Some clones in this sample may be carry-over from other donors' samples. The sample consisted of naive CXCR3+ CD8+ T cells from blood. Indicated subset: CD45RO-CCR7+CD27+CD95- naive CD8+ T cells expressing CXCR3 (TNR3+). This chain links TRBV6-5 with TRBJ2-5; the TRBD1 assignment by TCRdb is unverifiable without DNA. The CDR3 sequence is CASSYARTDQETQYF.